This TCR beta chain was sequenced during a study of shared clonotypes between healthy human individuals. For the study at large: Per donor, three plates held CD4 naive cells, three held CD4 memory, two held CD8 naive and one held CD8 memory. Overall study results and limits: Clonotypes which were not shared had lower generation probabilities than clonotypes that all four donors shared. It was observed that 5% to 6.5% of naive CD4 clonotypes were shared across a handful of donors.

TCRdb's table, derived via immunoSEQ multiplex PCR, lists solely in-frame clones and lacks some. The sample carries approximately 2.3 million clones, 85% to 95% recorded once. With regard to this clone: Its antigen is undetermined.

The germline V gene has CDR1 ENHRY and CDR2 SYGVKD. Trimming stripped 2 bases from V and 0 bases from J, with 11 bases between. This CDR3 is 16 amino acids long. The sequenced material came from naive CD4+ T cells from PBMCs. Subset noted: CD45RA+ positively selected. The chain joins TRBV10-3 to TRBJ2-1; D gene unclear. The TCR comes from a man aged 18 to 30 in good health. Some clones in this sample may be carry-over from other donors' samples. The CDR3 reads CAISERQPSSYNEQFF. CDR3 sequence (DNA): TGTGCCATCAGTGAGCGGCAACCGAGCTCCTACAATGAGCAGTTCTTC.